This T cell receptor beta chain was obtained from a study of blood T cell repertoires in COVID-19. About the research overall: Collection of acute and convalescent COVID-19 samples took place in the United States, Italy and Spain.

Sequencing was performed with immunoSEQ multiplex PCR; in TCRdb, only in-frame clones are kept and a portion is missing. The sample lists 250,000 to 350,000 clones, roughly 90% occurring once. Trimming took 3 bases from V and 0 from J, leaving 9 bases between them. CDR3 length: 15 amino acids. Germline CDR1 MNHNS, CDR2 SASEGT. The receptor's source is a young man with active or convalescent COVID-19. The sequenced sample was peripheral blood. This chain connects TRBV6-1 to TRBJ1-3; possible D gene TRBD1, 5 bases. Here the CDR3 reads CASSEVGGSGNTIYF. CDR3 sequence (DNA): TGTGCCAGCAGTGAGGTGGGGGGCTCTGGAAACACCATATATTTT.